This T cell receptor beta chain appears in the sequencing data of a study of cytomegalovirus exposure and HLA in healthy donors. TCRdb's copy holds only in-frame clones and misses some; the assay was immunoSEQ multiplex PCR. Among about 98,000 clones listed, roughly 90% were seen once. Study results and caveats: The listing of roughly 160 TCR beta chains classed them as cytomegalovirus-associated. The tendency of first-cohort TCR clusters to co-occur in the 120 validation repertoires was identified by a subsequent analysis.

To note about this clone: The target antigen is unknown.

Germline assignment: CDR1 MNHNS and CDR2 SASEGT. The CDR3 covers 12 residues. Trimming took off 2 bases at V and 7 bases at J, with 5 bases between the two ends. Sequencing was done on a sample of PBMCs. The source is a man younger than 35 in good health and CMV-seropositive. The chain couples TRBV6-1 to TRBJ1-4; weak D call: TRBD1 (5 bases). Here the CDR3 DNA reads TGTGCCAGCAGTGAACAGGGTGAAAAACTGTTTTTT. Amino acids: CASSEQGEKLFF.